This entry describes one TCR beta chain. Germline CDR1 reads SGHNT; CDR2 reads YYREEE (reference sequence). V was trimmed by 4 bases and J by 6 bases, leaving 19 bases between them. This CDR3 region has 16 residues. This sample was included in a study of blood T cell repertoires in COVID-19. Study-level information: Collection of acute and convalescent COVID-19 samples took place in the United States, Italy and Spain. T cells, B-cell-depleted T cells, or PBMCs provided the cDNA or gDNA that served as material.

As handled by the study authors: For nucleated cells, counts were estimated from reference gene primer amplification. Produced via immunoSEQ multiplex PCR; TCRdb's table is partial and in-frame only. V and J calls plus clone size are reproduced from that table; the DNA served to infer D and trimming. The table lists around 180,000 clones, about nine tenths of them singletons. This rearrangement joins TRBV5-4 to TRBJ1-4; possible D gene TRBD1, 6 bases. Sequencing was done on a sample of peripheral blood. This receptor was obtained from a man between 60 and 75 years old with acute or convalescent COVID-19. The CDR3 is CASSPRFGGGDEKLFF. CDR3 bases: TGTGCCAGCAGCCCCCGGTTTGGAGGGGGGGATGAAAAACTGTTTTTT.